This record looks at one T cell receptor beta chain sequence and its context. Sequencing was performed with immunoSEQ multiplex PCR; in TCRdb, only in-frame clones are kept and a portion is missing. Of roughly 100,000 clones listed, roughly 92% are singletons. This record comes from a study of T cell changes during pregnancy in multiple sclerosis. The germline V gene encodes CDR1 SGHRS and CDR2 YFSETQ. With 0 bases removed from V and 4 bases from J, the gap between germline ends came to 13 bases. This CDR3 spans 15 amino acids. The receptor comes from a female donor with multiple sclerosis, enrolled in a pregnancy study. Sequencing used peripheral blood, obtained after pregnancy. The genes are TRBV5-1 and TRBJ1-2; weak D call: TRBD1 (5 bases). In DNA form, the CDR3 reads TGCGCCAGCAGCTTGGAGGCAGGGTTGGGCTATGGCTACACCTTC. Protein sequence: CASSLEAGLGYGYTF. The full variable domain, its missing parts supplied by reference TRBV5-1 and TRBJ1-2, is KAGVTQTPRYLIKTRGQQVTLSCSPISGHRSVSWYQQTPGQGLQFLFEYFSETQRNKGNFPGRFSGRQFSNSRSEMNVSTLELGDSALYLCASSLEAGLGYGYTFGSGTRLTVV.